This T cell receptor (beta chain) is from a study of CD8 T cells in ankylosing spondylitis. Study findings and constraints: Characteristic of ankylosing spondylitis blood, it appeared, was a TCR beta motif comprising about eight highly homologous variants.

Details on this clonotype: Its antigen is currently unknown.

The CDR3 length is 13 residues. Trimming cost V 1 base and J 3 bases, with 9 bases left between them. Germline V gene sequence: CDR1 DFQATT, CDR2 SNEGSKA (reference sequence). For TCR beta, libraries came from quantitative 5'-RACE with molecular barcodes. TCRdb reanalysed the 5' RACE reads using MiXCR and keeps one entry per CDR3 protein. The sample yields about 260,000 distinct CDR3 sequences, around 18% seen once. The sample comprised blood, either unsorted or a sorted T cell fraction (not recorded which). The chain uses TRBV20-1 and TRBJ1-1, with D possibly being TRBD1 (5 bases). This receptor was obtained from a male donor with ankylosing spondylitis or in good health (not recorded which). This CDR3 is CSARGGRYTEAFF. The CDR3 bases are TGCAGTGCTAGAGGGGGCAGATACACTGAAGCTTTCTTT.